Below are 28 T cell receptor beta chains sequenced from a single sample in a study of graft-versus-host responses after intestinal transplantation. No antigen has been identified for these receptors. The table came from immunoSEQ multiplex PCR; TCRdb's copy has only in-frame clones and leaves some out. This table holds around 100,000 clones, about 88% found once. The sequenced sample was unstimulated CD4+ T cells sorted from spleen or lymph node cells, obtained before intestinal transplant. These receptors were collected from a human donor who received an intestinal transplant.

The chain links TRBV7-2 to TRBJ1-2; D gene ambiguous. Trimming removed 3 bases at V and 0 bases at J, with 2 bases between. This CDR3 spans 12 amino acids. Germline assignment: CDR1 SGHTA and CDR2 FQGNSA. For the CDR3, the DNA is TGTGCCAGCAGCTTCACTAACTATGGCTACACCTTC. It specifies CASSFTNYGYTF.

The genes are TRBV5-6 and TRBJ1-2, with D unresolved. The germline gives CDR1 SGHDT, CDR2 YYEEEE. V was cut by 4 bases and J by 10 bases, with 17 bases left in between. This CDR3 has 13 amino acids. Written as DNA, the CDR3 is TGTGCCAGCAGCCCGAAGTCGGAGGGAACCTACACCTTC. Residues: CASSPKSEGTYTF. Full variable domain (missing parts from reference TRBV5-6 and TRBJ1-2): DAGVTQSPTHLIKTRGQQVTLRCSPKSGHDTVSWYQQALGQGPQFIFQYYEEEERQRGNFPDRFSGHQFPNYSSELNVNALLLGDSALYLCASSPKSEGTYTFGSGTRLTVV.

This CDR3 is CASGLRERYNEQFF. The CDR3 DNA sequence: TGTGCTAGTGGTTTGCGGGAGAGGTACAATGAGCAGTTCTTC. The rearrangement links TRBV12-5 to TRBJ2-1; a weak D match, TRBD2 (6 bases). This CDR3 comprises 14 residues. The germline V gene has CDR1 LGHNT and CDR2 FRNRAP. V lost 2 bases and J 4 bases, leaving 9 bases between the germline ends.

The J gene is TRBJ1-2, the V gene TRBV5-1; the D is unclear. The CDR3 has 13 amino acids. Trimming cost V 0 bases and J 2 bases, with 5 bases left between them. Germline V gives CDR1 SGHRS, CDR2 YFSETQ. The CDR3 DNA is TGCGCCAGCAGCTTGGCTGGGAACTATGGCTACACCTTC. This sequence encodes CASSLAGNYGYTF.

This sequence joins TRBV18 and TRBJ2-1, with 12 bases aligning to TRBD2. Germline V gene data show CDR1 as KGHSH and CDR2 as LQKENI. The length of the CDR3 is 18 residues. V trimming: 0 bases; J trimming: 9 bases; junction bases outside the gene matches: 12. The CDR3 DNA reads TGTGCCAGCTCACCACCGACTAGCGGGGGCCTCACGGCGGGTGAGCAGTTCTTC. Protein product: CASSPPTSGGLTAGEQFF. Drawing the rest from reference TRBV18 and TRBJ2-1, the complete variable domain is NAGVMQNPRHLVRRRGQEARLRCSPMKGHSHVYWYRQLPEEGLKFMVYLQKENIIDESGMPKERFSAEFPKEGPSILRIQQVVRGDSAAYFCASSPPTSGGLTAGEQFFGPGTRLTVL.

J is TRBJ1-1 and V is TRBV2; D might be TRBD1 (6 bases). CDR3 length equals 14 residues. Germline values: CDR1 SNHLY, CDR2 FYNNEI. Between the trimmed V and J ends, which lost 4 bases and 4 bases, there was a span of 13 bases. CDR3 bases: TGTGCCAGCAGTGTGGAACAGGGAGGCACTGAAGCTTTCTTT. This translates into CASSVEQGGTEAFF.

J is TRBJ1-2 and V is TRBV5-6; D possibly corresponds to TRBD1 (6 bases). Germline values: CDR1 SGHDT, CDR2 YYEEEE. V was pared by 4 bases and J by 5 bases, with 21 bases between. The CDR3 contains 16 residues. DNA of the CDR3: TGTGCCAGCAGCCCGGAGGGGGGGCGAAATAGATATGGCTACACCTTC. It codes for CASSPEGGRNRYGYTF.

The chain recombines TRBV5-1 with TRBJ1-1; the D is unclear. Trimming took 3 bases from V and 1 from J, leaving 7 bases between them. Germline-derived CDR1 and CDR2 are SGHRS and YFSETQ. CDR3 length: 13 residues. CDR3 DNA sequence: TGCGCCAGCAGCTCTCCGGGGAACACTGAAGCTTTCTTT. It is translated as CASSSPGNTEAFF.

CDR3 nucleotide sequence: TGTGCCAGCAGTTCGGTGGGTACGGCTGCCTACGAGCAGTACTTC. Translation gives CASSSVGTAAYEQYF. The chain joins TRBV5-6 to TRBJ2-7; D call uncertain. Looked up from germline, CDR1 is SGHDT and CDR2 is YYEEEE. There are 15 residues in the CDR3. Trimming took off 5 bases at V and 2 bases at J, with 17 bases between the two ends.

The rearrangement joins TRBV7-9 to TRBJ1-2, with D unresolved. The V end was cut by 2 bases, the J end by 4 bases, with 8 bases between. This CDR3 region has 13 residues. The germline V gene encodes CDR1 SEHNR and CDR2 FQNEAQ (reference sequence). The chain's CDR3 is CASSLPTLYGYTF. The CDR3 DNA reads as TGTGCCAGCAGCTTACCCACCCTCTATGGCTACACCTTC.

For the CDR3, the DNA is TGTGCCGCGGGACTCCAGAAGGGATCACCCCTCCACTTT. Its translation is CAAGLQKGSPLHF. This rearrangement joins TRBV6-5 to TRBJ1-6, with D perhaps matching TRBD1 (5 bases). Deletions cut 11 bases from V and 10 bases from J, with 18 bases between. Germline loops: CDR1 MNHEY, CDR2 SVGAGI. The CDR3 has 13 residues.

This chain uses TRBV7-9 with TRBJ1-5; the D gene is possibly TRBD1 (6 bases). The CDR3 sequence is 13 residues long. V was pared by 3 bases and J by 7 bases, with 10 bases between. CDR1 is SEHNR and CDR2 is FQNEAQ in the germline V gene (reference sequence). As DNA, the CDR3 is TGTGCCAGCAGCTTCGGGGGCCGGCAGCCCCAGCATTTT. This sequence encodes CASSFGGRQPQHF.

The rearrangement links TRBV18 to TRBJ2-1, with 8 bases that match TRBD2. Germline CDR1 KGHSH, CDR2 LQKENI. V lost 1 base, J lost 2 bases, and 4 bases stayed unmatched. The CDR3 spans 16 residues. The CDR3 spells CASSPRPAGAYNEQFF. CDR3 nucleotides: TGTGCCAGCTCACCACGGCCAGCGGGGGCCTACAATGAGCAGTTCTTC.

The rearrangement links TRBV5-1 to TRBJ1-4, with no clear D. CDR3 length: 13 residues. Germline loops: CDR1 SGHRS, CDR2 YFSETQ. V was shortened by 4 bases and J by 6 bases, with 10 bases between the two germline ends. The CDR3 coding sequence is TGCGCCAGCAGCCGGGGATTGGATGAAAAACTGTTTTTT. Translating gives CASSRGLDEKLFF.

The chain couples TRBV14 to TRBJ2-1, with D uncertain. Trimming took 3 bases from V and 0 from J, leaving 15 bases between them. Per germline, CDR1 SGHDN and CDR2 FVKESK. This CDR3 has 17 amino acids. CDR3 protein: CASSHKTAYLSYNEQFF. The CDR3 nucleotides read TGTGCCAGCAGCCATAAAACAGCCTACCTCTCCTACAATGAGCAGTTCTTC.

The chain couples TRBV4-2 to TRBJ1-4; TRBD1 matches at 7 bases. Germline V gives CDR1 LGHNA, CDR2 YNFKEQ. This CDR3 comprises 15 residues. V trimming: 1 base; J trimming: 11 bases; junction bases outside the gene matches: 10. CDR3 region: CASSQVGQVREKLFF. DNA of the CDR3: TGTGCCAGCAGCCAAGTAGGACAGGTCCGGGAGAAACTGTTTTTT.

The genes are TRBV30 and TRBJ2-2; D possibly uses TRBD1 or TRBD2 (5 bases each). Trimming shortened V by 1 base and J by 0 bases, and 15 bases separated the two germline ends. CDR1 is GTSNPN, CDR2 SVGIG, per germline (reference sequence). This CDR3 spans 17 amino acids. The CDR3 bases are TGTGCCTGGAGTGATTGGGACGGAATTACGAACACCGGGGAGCTGTTTTTT. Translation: CAWSDWDGITNTGELFF. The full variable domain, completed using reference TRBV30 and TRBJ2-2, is SQTIHQWPATLVQPVGSPLSLECTVEGTSNPNLYWYRQAAGRGLQLLFYSVGIGQISSEVPQNLSASRPQDRQFILSSKKLLLSDSGFYLCAWSDWDGITNTGELFFGEGSRLTVL.

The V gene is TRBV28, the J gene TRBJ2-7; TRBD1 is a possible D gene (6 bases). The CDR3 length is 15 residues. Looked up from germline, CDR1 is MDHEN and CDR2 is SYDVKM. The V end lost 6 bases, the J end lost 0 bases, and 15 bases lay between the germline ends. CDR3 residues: CASRTGTTSSYEQYF. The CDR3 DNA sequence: TGTGCCAGCAGGACCGGGACAACGAGCTCCTACGAGCAGTACTTC.

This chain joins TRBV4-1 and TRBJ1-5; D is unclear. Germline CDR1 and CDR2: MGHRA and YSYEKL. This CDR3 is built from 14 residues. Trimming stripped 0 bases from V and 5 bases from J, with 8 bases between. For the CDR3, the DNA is TGCGCCAGCAGCCAAGATCCGGGGTATCAGCCCCAGCATTTT. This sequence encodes CASSQDPGYQPQHF.

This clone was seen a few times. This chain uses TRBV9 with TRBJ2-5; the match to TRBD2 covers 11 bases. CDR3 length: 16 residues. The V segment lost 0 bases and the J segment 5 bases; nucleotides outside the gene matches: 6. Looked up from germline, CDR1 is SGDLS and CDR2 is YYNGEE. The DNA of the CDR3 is TGTGCCAGCAGCGTAGGGGTAGCGGGGGGGCCGGAGACCCAGTACTTC. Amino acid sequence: CASSVGVAGGPETQYF.

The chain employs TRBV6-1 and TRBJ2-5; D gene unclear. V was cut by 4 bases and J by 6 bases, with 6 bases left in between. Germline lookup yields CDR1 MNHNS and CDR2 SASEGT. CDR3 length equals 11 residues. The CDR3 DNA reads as TGTGCCAGCAGTGCAATAAAGACCCAGTACTTC. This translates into CASSAIKTQYF.

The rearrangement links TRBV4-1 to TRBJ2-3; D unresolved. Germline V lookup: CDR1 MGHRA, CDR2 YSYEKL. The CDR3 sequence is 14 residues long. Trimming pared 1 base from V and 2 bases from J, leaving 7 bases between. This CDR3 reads CASSQVGNTDTQYF. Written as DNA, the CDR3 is TGCGCCAGCAGCCAAGTCGGCAACACAGATACGCAGTATTTT.

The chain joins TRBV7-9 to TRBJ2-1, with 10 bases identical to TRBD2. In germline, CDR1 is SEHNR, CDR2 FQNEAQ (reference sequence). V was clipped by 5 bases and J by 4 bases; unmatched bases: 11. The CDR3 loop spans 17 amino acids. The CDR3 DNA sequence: TGTGCCAGCAGCCTAAACCTACTAGCGGGAAGATACAATGAGCAGTTCTTC. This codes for CASSLNLLAGRYNEQFF.

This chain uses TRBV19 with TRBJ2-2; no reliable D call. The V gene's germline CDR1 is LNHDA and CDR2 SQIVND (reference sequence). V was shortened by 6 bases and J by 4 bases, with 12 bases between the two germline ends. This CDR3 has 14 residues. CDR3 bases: TGTGCCAGTAGACGCACCATGAGCACCGGGGAGCTGTTTTTT. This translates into CASRRTMSTGELFF. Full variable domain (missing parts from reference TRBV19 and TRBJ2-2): DGGITQSPKYLFRKEGQNVTLSCEQNLNHDAMYWYRQDPGQGLRLIYYSQIVNDFQKGDIAEGYSVSREKKESFPLTVTSAQKNPTAFYLCASRRTMSTGELFFGEGSRLTVL.

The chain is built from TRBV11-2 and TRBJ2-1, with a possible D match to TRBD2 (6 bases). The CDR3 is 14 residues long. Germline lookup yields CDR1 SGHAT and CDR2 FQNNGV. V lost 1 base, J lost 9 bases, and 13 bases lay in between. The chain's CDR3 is CASSLGQLAAEQFF. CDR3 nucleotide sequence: TGTGCCAGCAGCTTAGGGCAGTTAGCGGCTGAGCAGTTCTTC.

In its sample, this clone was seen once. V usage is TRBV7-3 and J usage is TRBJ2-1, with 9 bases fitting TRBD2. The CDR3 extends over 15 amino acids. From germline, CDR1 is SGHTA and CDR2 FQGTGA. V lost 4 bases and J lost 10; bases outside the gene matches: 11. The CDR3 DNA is TGTGCCAGCAGCTGGAGGCGGGAGGGCCGCCGGGAGCAGTTCTTC. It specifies CASSWRREGRREQFF. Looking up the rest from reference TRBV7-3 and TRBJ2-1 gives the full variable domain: GAGVSQTPSNKVTEKGKYVELRCDPISGHTALYWYRQSLGQGPEFLIYFQGTGAADDSGLPNDRFFAVRPEGSVSTLKIQRTERGDSAVYLCASSWRREGRREQFFGPGTRLTVL.

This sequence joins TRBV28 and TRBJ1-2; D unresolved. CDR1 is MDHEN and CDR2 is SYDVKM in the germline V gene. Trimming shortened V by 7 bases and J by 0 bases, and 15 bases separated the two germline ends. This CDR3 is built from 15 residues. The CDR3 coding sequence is TGTGCCAGCACCGGGGTTAAAGGCGCTAACTATGGCTACACCTTC. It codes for CASTGVKGANYGYTF.

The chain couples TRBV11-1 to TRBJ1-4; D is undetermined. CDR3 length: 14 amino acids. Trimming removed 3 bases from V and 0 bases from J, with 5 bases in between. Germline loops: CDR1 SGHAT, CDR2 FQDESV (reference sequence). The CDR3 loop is CASSLAATNEKLFF. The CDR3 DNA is TGTGCCAGCAGCTTGGCAGCAACTAATGAAAAACTGTTTTTT.